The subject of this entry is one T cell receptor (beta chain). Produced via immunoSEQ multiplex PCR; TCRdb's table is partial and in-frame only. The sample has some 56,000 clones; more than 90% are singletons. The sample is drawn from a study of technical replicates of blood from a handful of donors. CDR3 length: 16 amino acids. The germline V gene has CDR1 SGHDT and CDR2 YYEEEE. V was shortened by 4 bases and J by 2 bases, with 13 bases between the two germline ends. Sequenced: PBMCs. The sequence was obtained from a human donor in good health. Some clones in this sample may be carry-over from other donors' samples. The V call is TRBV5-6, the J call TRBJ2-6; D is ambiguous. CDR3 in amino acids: CASSGTVVPGANVLTF. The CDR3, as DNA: TGTGCCAGCAGCGGAACAGTGGTACCTGGGGCCAACGTCCTGACTTTC.